Described below is a single T cell receptor (beta chain) sequence and its context. Its target antigen remains unknown. The input lacks base qualities; no much larger clone sits a single base away. CDR1 and CDR2 were assigned from the germline V gene as MNHEY and SVGAGI. V is cut by 6 bases and J by 4 bases, and the space between the germline ends is 15 bases. Including the terminal cysteine and phenylalanine, the CDR3 comprises 14 residues. Only the CDR3 region is kept as DNA, spanning 42 bases read in frame from base 1. These data originate in a study of control samples from healthy donors and cancer patients (dated by TCRdb to about 2020). The library was generated by the immunoSEQ multiplex PCR assay. TCRdb limited this immuneACCESS table to in-frame rearrangements with V and J called. A share of clones is missing; checked studies link under half to unresolved V genes, and the rest is unexplained. In this sample the table shows roughly 130,000 clones, around nine tenths of which occur a single time. The ten largest clones represent roughly 2.7% of the sample.

This TCR derives from a man aged 18 to 30 in good health. The chain uses TRBV6-5 and TRBJ1-2, with TRBD1 as a weak D call on 6 bases. The sample taken for sequencing was blood. Here the CDR3 is given as CASRGTSSVYGYTF. Read as DNA, the sequence is TGTGCCAGCAGGGGGACATCCTCGGTCTATGGCTACACCTTC.